The clone carrying this T cell receptor beta chain was observed many times. Its antigen remains unidentified. Trimming cost V 3 bases and J 5 bases, with 10 bases left between them. The CDR3 length is 13 residues. The germline CDR1 and CDR2 sequences are LGHDT and YNNKEL (reference sequence). The data were taken from a study of T cells after yellow fever vaccination. Study at large: Preparation of the low-cell-number fractions used SMART-Seq v4 Ultra Low Input. Study-wide findings and caveats: Overlap between CD4 and CD8 compartments was detected for a small share of clonotypes.

Synthesis of TCR cDNA relied on 5'RACE template switching, which attached a universal primer site and UMIs. TCRdb reprocessed the 5' RACE reads via MiXCR and lists one record per CDR3 protein. The data contain 150,000 to 200,000 distinct CDR3 sequences, around 7% of them singletons. This TCR came from a man between 18 and 29 years old who received the YFV17D yellow fever vaccine. Sequenced material: CD4+ T cells sorted from PBMCs, taken around 5 days after the first yellow fever vaccination. The chain is built from TRBV3-1 and TRBJ1-1; no clear D. CDR3 in amino acids: CASSHEGRTEAFF. For the CDR3, the DNA is TGTGCCAGCAGCCATGAGGGAAGAACTGAAGCTTTCTTT. The full variable domain, in which reference TRBV3-1 and TRBJ1-1 provide the parts outside the CDR3, is DTAVSQTPKYLVTQMGNDKSIKCEQNLGHDTMYWYKQDSKKFLKIMFSYNNKELIINETVPNRFSPKSPDKAHLNLHINSLELGDSAVYFCASSHEGRTEAFFGQGTRLTVV.